This T cell receptor (beta chain) was found in a study of technical replicates of blood from a few donors. J lost 0 bases, V lost 3 bases, and 15 bases had no gene match. This CDR3 is 19 amino acids long. Germline loops: CDR1 LGHNA, CDR2 YSLEER. Using immunoSEQ multiplex PCR, the repertoire was profiled, and TCRdb retains in-frame clones only, with some absent. The table records about 62,000 clones, nearly 90% of them present only once. The chain employs TRBV4-3 and TRBJ2-7; 9 bases line up with TRBD2. The sequenced material came from PBMCs. The receptor comes from a human donor in good health. Some clones in this sample may be carry-over from other donors' samples. CDR3 in DNA: TGCGCCAGCAGCCAGGAATTCCTAAATAGCGGGGGAGTCTCCTACGAGCAGTACTTC. It specifies CASSQEFLNSGGVSYEQYF.